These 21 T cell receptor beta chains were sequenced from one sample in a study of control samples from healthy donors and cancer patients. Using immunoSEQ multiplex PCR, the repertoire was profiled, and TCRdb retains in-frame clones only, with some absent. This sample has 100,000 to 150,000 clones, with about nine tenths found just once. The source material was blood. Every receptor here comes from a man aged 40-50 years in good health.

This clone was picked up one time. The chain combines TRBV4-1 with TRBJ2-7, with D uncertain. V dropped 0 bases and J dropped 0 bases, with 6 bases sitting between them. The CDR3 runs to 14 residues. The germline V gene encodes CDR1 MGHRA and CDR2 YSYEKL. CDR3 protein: CASSQETVSYEQYF. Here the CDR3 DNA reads TGCGCCAGCAGCCAAGAGACCGTCTCCTACGAGCAGTACTTC.

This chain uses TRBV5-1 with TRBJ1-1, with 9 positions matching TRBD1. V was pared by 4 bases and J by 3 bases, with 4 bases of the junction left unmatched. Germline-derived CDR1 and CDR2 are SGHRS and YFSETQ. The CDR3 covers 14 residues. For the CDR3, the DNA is TGCGCCAGCAGCGGACAGGGGTTGGACACTGAAGCTTTCTTT. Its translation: CASSGQGLDTEAFF.

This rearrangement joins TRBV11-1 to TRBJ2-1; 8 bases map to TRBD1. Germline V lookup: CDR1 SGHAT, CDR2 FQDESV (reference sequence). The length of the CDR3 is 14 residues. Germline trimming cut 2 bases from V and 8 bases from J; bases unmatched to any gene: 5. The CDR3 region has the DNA TGTGCCAGCAGCTTACAGGGGGCATCAGATGAGCAGTTCTTC. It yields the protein CASSLQGASDEQFF.

The CDR3, as DNA: TGTGCCAGCAGCCCACGAGTGCGGTTTAGGGCCACCAATGAGCAGTTCTTC. Protein product: CASSPRVRFRATNEQFF. The chain combines TRBV7-2 with TRBJ2-1; D ambiguous. Per germline, CDR1 SGHTA and CDR2 FQGNSA. The CDR3 contains 17 residues. Between the trimmed V and J ends, which lost 5 bases and 6 bases, there was a span of 23 bases.

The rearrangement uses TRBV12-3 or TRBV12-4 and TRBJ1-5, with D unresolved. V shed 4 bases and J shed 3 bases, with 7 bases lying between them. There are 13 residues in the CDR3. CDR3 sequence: CASSWASNQPQHF. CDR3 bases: TGTGCCAGCAGTTGGGCCTCCAATCAGCCCCAGCATTTT.

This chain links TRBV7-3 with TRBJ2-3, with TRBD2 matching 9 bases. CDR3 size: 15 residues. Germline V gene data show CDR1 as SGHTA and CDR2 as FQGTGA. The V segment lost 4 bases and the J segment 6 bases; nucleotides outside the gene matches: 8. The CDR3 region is CASSSSGTSYDTQYF. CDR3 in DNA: TGTGCCAGCAGCTCGTCCGGGACTAGCTACGATACGCAGTATTTT.

The CDR3 reads CASSQVRGRVDTEAFF. In DNA form, the CDR3 reads TGTGCCAGCAGCCAAGTTCGAGGGCGGGTCGACACTGAAGCTTTCTTT. The rearrangement joins TRBV3-1 (or the pseudogene TRBV3-2) to TRBJ1-1; D unclear. The CDR3 contains 16 residues. CDR1 and CDR2 (germline): LGHDT, YNNKEL (reference sequence). V was cut by 1 base and J by 3 bases, with 15 bases left in between.

The CDR3 nucleotides are TGTGCCAGCAGCCAAATACTATATTCACCCCTCCACTTT. Protein sequence: CASSQILYSPLHF. The rearrangement joins TRBV12-3 or TRBV12-4 to TRBJ1-6; no firm D call. Trimming shortened V by 6 bases and J by 8 bases, and 11 bases separated the two germline ends. The CDR3 sequence is 13 residues long.

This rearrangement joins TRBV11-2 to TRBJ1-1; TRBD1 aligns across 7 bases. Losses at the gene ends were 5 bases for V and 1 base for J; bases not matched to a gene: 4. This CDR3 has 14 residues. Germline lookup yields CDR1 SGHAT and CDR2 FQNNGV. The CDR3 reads CASSPRTGNTEAFF. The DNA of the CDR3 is TGTGCCAGCAGCCCTCGGACAGGGAACACTGAAGCTTTCTTT.

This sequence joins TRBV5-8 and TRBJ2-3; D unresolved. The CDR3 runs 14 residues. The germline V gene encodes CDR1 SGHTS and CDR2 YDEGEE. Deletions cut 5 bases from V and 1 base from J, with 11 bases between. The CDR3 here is CASSRIRGTDTQYF. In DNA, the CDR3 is TGTGCCAGCAGTCGTATTCGAGGCACAGATACGCAGTATTTT.

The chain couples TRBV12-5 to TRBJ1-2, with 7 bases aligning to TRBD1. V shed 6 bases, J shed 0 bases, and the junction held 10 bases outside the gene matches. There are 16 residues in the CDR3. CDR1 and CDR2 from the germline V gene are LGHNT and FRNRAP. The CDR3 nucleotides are TGTGCTAGTGGCCTTTTACAGGGGTCAACTAACTATGGCTACACCTTC. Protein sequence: CASGLLQGSTNYGYTF.

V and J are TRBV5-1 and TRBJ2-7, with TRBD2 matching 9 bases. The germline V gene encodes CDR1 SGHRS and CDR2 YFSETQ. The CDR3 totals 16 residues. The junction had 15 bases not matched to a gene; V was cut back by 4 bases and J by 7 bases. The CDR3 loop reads CASSQDPGLAGGEQYF. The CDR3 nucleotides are TGCGCCAGCAGCCAGGACCCGGGACTAGCTGGGGGGGAGCAGTACTTC.

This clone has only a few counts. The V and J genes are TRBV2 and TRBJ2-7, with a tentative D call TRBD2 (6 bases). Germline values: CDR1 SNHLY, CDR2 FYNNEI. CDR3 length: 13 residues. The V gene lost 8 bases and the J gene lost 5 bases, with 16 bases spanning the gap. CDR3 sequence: CASSGGRSNEQYF. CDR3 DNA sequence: TGTGCCAGCTCCGGGGGACGCTCTAACGAGCAGTACTTC. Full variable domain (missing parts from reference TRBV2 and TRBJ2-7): EPEVTQTPSHQVTQMGQEVILRCVPISNHLYFYWYRQILGQKVEFLVSFYNNEISEKSEIFDDQFSVERPDGSNFTLKIRSTKLEDSAMYFCASSGGRSNEQYFGPGTRLTVT.

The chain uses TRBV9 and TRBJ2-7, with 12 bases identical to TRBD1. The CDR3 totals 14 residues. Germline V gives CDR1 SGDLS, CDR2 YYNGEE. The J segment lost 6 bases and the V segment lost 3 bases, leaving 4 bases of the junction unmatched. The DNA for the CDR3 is TGTGCCAGCAGCGAGGGACAGGGGGCCCTCGAGCAGTACTTC. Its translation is CASSEGQGALEQYF. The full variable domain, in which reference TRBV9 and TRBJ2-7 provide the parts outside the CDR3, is DSGVTQTPKHLITATGQRVTLRCSPRSGDLSVYWYQQSLDQGLQFLIQYYNGEERAKGNILERFSAQQFPDLHSELNLSSLELGDSALYFCASSEGQGALEQYFGPGTRLTVT.

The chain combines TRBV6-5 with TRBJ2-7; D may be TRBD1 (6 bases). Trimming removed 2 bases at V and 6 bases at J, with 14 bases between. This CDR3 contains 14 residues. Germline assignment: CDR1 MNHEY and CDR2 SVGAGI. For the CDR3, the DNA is TGTGCCAGCAGTTACGTTGGCAGGGGTGCCGAGCAGTACTTC. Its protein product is CASSYVGRGAEQYF.

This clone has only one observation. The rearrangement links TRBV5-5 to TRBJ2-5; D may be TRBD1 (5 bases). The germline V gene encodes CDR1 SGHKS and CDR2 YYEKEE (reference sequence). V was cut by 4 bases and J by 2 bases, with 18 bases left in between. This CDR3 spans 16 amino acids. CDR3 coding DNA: TGTGCCAGCAGCCCGACCAGGGCAGCTCTTCAAGAGACCCAGTACTTC. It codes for CASSPTRAALQETQYF.

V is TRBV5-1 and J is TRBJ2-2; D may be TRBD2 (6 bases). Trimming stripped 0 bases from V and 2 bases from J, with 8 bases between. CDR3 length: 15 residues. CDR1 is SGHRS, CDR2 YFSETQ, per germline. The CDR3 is CASSLGGVNTGELFF. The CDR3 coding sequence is TGCGCCAGCAGCTTGGGCGGGGTAAACACCGGGGAGCTGTTTTTT.

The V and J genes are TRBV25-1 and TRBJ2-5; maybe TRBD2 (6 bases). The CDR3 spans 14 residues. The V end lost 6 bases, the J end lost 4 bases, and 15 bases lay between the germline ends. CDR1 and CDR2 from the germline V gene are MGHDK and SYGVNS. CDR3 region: CASSVWGGGETQYF. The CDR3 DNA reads TGTGCCAGCAGCGTATGGGGAGGCGGAGAGACCCAGTACTTC.

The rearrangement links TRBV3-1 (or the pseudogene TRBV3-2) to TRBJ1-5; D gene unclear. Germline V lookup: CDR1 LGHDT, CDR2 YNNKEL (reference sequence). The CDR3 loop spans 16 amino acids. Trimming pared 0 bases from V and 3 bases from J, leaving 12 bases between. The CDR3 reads CASSQDLGLVNQPQHF. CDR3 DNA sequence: TGTGCCAGCAGCCAAGACCTGGGTCTTGTCAATCAGCCCCAGCATTTT.

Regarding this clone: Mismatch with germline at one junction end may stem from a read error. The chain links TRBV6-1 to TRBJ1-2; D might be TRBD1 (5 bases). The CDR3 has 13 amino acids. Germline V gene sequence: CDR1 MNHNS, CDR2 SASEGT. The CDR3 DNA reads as TGTGCCAGCAGGGAAGGTTCCGGGGCCGGCTACACCTTC. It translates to CASREGSGAGYTF.

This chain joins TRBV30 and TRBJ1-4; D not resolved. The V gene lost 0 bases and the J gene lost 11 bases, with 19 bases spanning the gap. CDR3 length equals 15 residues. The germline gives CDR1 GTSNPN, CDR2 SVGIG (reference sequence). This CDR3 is CAWSVGRNSRRKLFF. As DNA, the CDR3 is TGTGCCTGGAGTGTAGGAAGGAATTCTCGGAGGAAACTGTTTTTT.